This T cell receptor (beta chain) was documented in a study of cytomegalovirus exposure and HLA in healthy donors. Comments on this clone: At one boundary the junction diverges from the germline segment, which might be a read error. The same CDR3 arises from other DNA sequences in this sample as well.

A multiplex PCR was run with 60 Vbeta primers and 13 Jbeta primers. The protocol was immunoSEQ multiplex PCR, while the TCRdb copy is restricted to in-frame clones and leaves out a portion. The data contain some 110,000 clones, approximately 80% of them singletons. The CDR3 loop spans 14 amino acids. Germline V gene sequence: CDR1 SSHAT, CDR2 FNYEAQ (reference sequence). The sequenced sample consisted of PBMCs. The chain is built from TRBV7-7 and TRBJ2-5, with 10 bases fitting TRBD2. The sequence was collected from a young man in good health and CMV-seropositive. The CDR3 DNA reads TGTGCTAGCAGCTTAGGACTAGCGGTGGAGACCCAGTACTTC. It is translated as CASSLGLAVETQYF.